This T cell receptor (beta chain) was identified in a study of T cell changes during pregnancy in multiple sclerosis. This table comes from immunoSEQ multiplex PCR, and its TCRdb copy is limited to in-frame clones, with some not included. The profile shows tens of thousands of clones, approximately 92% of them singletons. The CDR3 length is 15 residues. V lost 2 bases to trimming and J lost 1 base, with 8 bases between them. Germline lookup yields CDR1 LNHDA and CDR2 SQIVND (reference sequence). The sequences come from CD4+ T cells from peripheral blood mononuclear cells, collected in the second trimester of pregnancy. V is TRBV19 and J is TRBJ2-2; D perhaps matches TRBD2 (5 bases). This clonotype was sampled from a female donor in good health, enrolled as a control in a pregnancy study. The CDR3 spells CASSIRGRNTGELFF. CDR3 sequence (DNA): TGTGCCAGTAGTATAAGAGGGAGGAACACCGGGGAGCTGTTTTTT.